The rows below give T cell receptor beta chains drawn from one sample of a study of blood T cell repertoires in COVID-19. Sequenced by immunoSEQ multiplex PCR; TCRdb stores in-frame clones only, minus some. The sample has under 450,000 clones, 89% seen once. Sequenced input: peripheral blood. These receptor sequences come from a woman aged 35 to 49 with COVID-19, enrolled during active disease. CDR3s include the opening cysteine and the closing phenylalanine or tryptophan. A D gene is named only where the DNA matches it firmly. Some rows mark clone size as missing; the rest say once, few, many or name a class of expanded clone.

j_call clone_size v_call d_call cdr3_nt cdr3_aa
TRBJ1-6 . TRBV4-1 . TGCGCCAGCAGCCAAGATGTGGTGGGGAGCTCCTATAATTCACCCCTCCACTTT CASSQDVVGSSYNSPLHF
TRBJ1-2 . TRBV3-1/TRBV3-2 TRBD1 TGTGCCAGCAGCCAAGACCATCTAATGGGACAGGCAGACTATGGCTACACCTTC CASSQDHLMGQADYGYTF
TRBJ1-5 . TRBV28 . TGTGCCTCCAGGGAAGGGGGACCCCTTAACCCCAATCAGCCCCAGCATTTT CASREGGPLNPNQPQHF
TRBJ2-1 . TRBV3-1/TRBV3-2 TRBD2 TGTGCCAGCAGCCAAAGGAAAAGCGGGGGACACAATGAGCAGTTCTTC CASSQRKSGGHNEQFF
TRBJ2-7 few TRBV29-1 TRBD1 TGCAGCGGGCAGGACAGGGGGGACGAGCAGTACTTC CSGQDRGDEQYF
TRBJ2-7 once TRBV24-1 TRBD2 TGTGCCACCGAATCATGGACTAGCGGACCCTACGAGCAGTACTTC CATESWTSGPYEQYF
TRBJ2-3 . TRBV19 . TGTGCCAGTGCGTCCGCAACAGATACGCAGTATTTT CASASATDTQYF
TRBJ2-1 . TRBV11-3 TRBD1 TGTGCCAGCAGCCAAAAAGGGGGACAGGGATCCTACAATGAGCAGTTCTTC CASSQKGGQGSYNEQFF
TRBJ2-1 . TRBV7-9 TRBD1 TGTGCCAGCAGCTTAACAGGGGCGATCAATGAGCAGTTCTTC CASSLTGAINEQFF
TRBJ2-7 . TRBV27 . TGTGCCAGCAGGGACAGACATTCCTCCTACGAGCAGTACTTC CASRDRHSSYEQYF
TRBJ1-5 . TRBV30 TRBD1 TGTGCCTGGAGTACAGGGGGGCTCCAGCCCCAGCATTTT CAWSTGGLQPQHF
TRBJ1-1 . TRBV19 . TGTGCCAGTAGTATATTTGCGGGGGGCGAGACTGAAGCTTTCTTT CASSIFAGGETEAFF
TRBJ2-7 . TRBV6-2/TRBV6-3 . TGTGCCAGCAGTTTTGGGGGCGGGAGCCCCGCGGCCTACGAGCAGTACTTC CASSFGGGSPAAYEQYF
TRBJ1-5 . TRBV25-1 . TGTGCCAGCAGTGTAACAGGAGTCAATCAGCCCCAGCATTTT CASSVTGVNQPQHF
TRBJ2-5 . TRBV6-5 . TGTGCCAGCAGTTCGGGCGGGGTTGGGGAGACCCAGTACTTC CASSSGGVGETQYF
TRBJ1-6 . TRBV9 TRBD1 TGTGCCAGCAGCCTCCGACAGGGGGCTTCACCCCTCCACTTT CASSLRQGASPLHF
TRBJ1-4 . TRBV27 . TGTGCCAGCAGTGCAAACCGGGATATTAATGAAAAACTGTTTTTT CASSANRDINEKLFF
TRBJ2-7 . TRBV19 . TGTGCCAGTAGTATAGGCCCGGGAACGAGCTCCTACGAGCAGTACTTC CASSIGPGTSSYEQYF
TRBJ2-5 . TRBV7-9 TRBD2 TGTGCCAGCAGCTTAGTTGGCTGGACTAGCGGTACCGTTACCCAGTACTTC CASSLVGWTSGTVTQYF
TRBJ1-2 . TRBV4-1 . TGCGCCAGCAGCCACCCTGGGGGGGAGGGGGTTGGCTACACCTTC CASSHPGGEGVGYTF
TRBJ2-7 . TRBV5-6 . TGTGCCAGCAGCTTGGCGGGAAGACTCGGCTACGAGCAGTACTTC CASSLAGRLGYEQYF
TRBJ1-4 . TRBV28 . TGTGCCAGCAGTTGGCAATACAGGAAGGTTGGCGCAACTAATGAAAAACTGTTTTTT CASSWQYRKVGATNEKLFF
TRBJ1-2 once TRBV4-3 TRBD1 TGCGCCAGCAGCCAAGGACAGGGGTCGGCCTATGGCTACACCTTC CASSQGQGSAYGYTF
TRBJ1-1 . TRBV28 . TGTGCCAGCAGATCTGTGAACACTGAAGCTTTCTTT CASRSVNTEAFF
TRBJ1-6 . TRBV19 TRBD1 TGTGCCAGTAGTACTCATACACCGGGACAGAATTCACCCCTCCACTTT CASSTHTPGQNSPLHF
TRBJ2-7 . TRBV11-2 . TGTGCCAGCAGCTTAGAACCGGGACACCAATACAAAAGGTTC CASSLEPGHQYKRF
TRBJ1-1 . TRBV28 TRBD1 TGTGCCAGCAGCCCTGACAGGGGGCTTAGAACTGAAGCTTTCTTT CASSPDRGLRTEAFF
TRBJ1-3 . TRBV25-1 . TGTGCCAGCAGTGAATCTACAGTGTCTGGAAACACCATATATTTT CASSESTVSGNTIYF
TRBJ2-2 few TRBV29-1 TRBD1 TGCAGCGTTGCGGACAGGCACACGAACACCGGGGAGCTGTTTTTT CSVADRHTNTGELFF
TRBJ2-7 few TRBV6-6 TRBD2 TGTGCCAGCAGTTACGGGATAGCGGGGGGGCAAGGCGAGCAGTACTTC CASSYGIAGGQGEQYF
TRBJ2-1 . TRBV4-1 . TGCGCCAGCAGCCAGGGGGACTGGCGAAATGAGCAGTTCTTC CASSQGDWRNEQFF
TRBJ2-3 . TRBV9 TRBD2 TGTGCCAGCAGCGCAGGCGGGGGGGCCTACACAGATACGCAGTATTTT CASSAGGGAYTDTQYF
TRBJ1-5 . TRBV28 TRBD1 TGTGCCAGCAGTTTATCCGGGACAGGGGACAATCAGCCCCAGCATTTT CASSLSGTGDNQPQHF
TRBJ1-3 . TRBV27 . TGTGCCAGCAGTCCCTCAAAGTTACTCTCTGGAAACACCATATATTTT CASSPSKLLSGNTIYF
TRBJ2-7 . TRBV28 TRBD1 TGTGCCACCCCGGACAGGGGGCTGGGCGAGCAGTACTTC CATPDRGLGEQYF
TRBJ2-2 . TRBV6-2/TRBV6-3 TRBD1 TGTGCCAGCAGTTACACTGGACAGGGGGTAAAGACCGGGGAGCTGTTTTTT CASSYTGQGVKTGELFF
TRBJ2-2 . TRBV5-5 . TGTGCCAGCAGCTTGGTTACGGGTAGCACCGGGGAGCTGTTTTTT CASSLVTGSTGELFF
TRBJ1-6 . TRBV7-9 . TGTGCCAGCAGCTTTTATCATTCACCCCTCCACTTT CASSFYHSPLHF
TRBJ2-3 . TRBV2 TRBD2 TGTGCCAGCAGTCCCCTAGCGGGAGGGCGCGATACGCAGTATTTT CASSPLAGGRDTQYF
TRBJ2-7 . TRBV5-8 . TGTGCCAGCAGCAGGTCCGGAGGCTACGAGCAGTACTTC CASSRSGGYEQYF
TRBJ1-2 . TRBV6-2/TRBV6-3 TRBD1 TGTGCCAGCAGTTACTCGGGAAACAGGGGTATATCTGGCTACACCTTC CASSYSGNRGISGYTF
TRBJ2-1 . TRBV28 TRBD1 TGTGCCAGCAGGCCCGACCGGGACAGTACTGATGAGCAGTTCTTC CASRPDRDSTDEQFF
TRBJ2-1 . TRBV27 . TGTGCCAGCAGTACCCGCCAGGCTGCCTACAATGAGCAGTTCTTC CASSTRQAAYNEQFF
TRBJ1-2 . TRBV5-1 TRBD1 TGCGCCAGCATGCCAGGGGGCCCCAACTATGGCTACACCTTC CASMPGGPNYGYTF
TRBJ2-7 . TRBV27 TRBD1 TGTGCCAGCAGTCGACAGGGAGTCTCCTACGAGCAGTACTTC CASSRQGVSYEQYF
TRBJ2-3 . TRBV5-1 . TGCGCCAGCAGCTCGGTGACAGGAGATCAGCAGTATTTT CASSSVTGDQQYF
TRBJ2-2 . TRBV14 . TGTGCCAGCAGCTTTGACCTAGGGGCCGGGGAGCTGTTTTTT CASSFDLGAGELFF
TRBJ2-7 few TRBV6-6 . TGTGCCAGCACCTCCGAAGACACACGCCACGAGCAGTACTTC CASTSEDTRHEQYF
TRBJ1-1 . TRBV19 TRBD1 TGTGCCAGTATTCCTGACAGGGGAGGCACTGAAGCTTTCTTT CASIPDRGGTEAFF
TRBJ2-3 . TRBV7-2 TRBD2 TGTGCCAGCACCGGGACTAGCGGGGGGGCGGCCGGCACAGATACGCAGTATTTT CASTGTSGGAAGTDTQYF
TRBJ2-1 . TRBV6-5 TRBD1 TGTGCCAGCAGCCGACAGGGGGGGGGCAATGAGCAGTTCTTC CASSRQGGGNEQFF
TRBJ2-7 . TRBV4-3 . TGCGCCAGCAGCCAAGGGGTGGTCAGAGGGACATCCGAGCAGTACTTC CASSQGVVRGTSEQYF
TRBJ2-5 . TRBV2 TRBD2 TGTGCCAGCACTAGGACTAGCGGGGTTGACGGGACCCAGTACTTC CASTRTSGVDGTQYF
TRBJ1-4 . TRBV3-1/TRBV3-2 TRBD1 TGTGCCAGCAGCCAATTGAAGGGACAGGGAAGGGAAAAACTGTTTTTT CASSQLKGQGREKLFF
TRBJ1-1 . TRBV21-1 . TGTGCCAGCAGCAAGGAGAAAGCTTTCTTT CASSKEKAFF